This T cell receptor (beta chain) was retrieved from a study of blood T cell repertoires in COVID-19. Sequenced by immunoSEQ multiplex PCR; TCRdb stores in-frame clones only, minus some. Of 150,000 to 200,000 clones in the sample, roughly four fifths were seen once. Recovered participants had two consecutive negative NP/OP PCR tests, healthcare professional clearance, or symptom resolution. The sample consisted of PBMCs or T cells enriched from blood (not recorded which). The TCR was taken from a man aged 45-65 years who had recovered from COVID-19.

As DNA, the CDR3 is TGTGCCAGCAGCTTGCGGGGGATCACTGGGGCCAACGTCCTGACTTTC. Protein: CASSLRGITGANVLTF. The chain recombines TRBV3-1 (or the pseudogene TRBV3-2) with TRBJ2-6, with 7 bases that match TRBD2. This CDR3 is 16 amino acids long. Germline V gene sequence: CDR1 LGHDT, CDR2 YNNKEL (reference sequence). V dropped 5 bases and J dropped 2; count of bases not matched to a gene: 6.